The entry below describes one TCR beta chain. This record comes from a study of blood T cell repertoires in COVID-19. Study details: COVID-19 samples from acute and convalescent phases originated in the United States, Italy and Spain. Nucleic acid was either cDNA or gDNA, and it came from T cells, B-cell-depleted T cells, or PBMCs.

Assay used: immunoSEQ multiplex PCR; TCRdb lists only in-frame clones, some missing. The repertoire holds fewer than 200,000 clones, with about nine tenths as singletons. The CDR3 runs 14 residues. Trimming removed 7 bases at V and 5 bases at J, with 14 bases between. Germline CDR1 is LNHDA and CDR2 is SQIVND (reference sequence). The receptor's source is a woman aged 45-60 years with acute or convalescent COVID-19. The chain uses TRBV19 and TRBJ1-4; tentatively, D is TRBD1 (6 bases). Material: peripheral blood. In nucleotides, the CDR3 is TGTGCCAGTACCCCGGGACATCAAAATGAAAAACTGTTTTTT. The encoded protein is CASTPGHQNEKLFF.